Shown below are 16 T cell receptor beta chains from a single sample sequenced in a study of shared clonotypes between healthy human individuals. As defined, naive CD8 cells were CD45RO-negative and positively selected for CCR7, with terminally differentiated effector memory CD45RA+ cells excluded. Only in-frame clones appear in the TCRdb table, and some are missing; sequencing was by immunoSEQ multiplex PCR. Of roughly 2,000,000 clones detected, 93% appear once; the ten largest clones hold approximately 1.7%. Sequencing was done on a sample of naive CD8+ T cells from PBMCs. These receptors all come from a young man in good health. Some clones in this sample may be carry-over from other donors' samples.

On this clone: The same CDR3 arises from other DNA sequences in this sample as well. This chain joins TRBV9 and TRBJ2-5; the match to TRBD2 covers 8 bases. Germline CDR1 is SGDLS and CDR2 is YYNGEE. The CDR3 sequence is 14 residues long. The ends lost 0 bases at V and 5 bases at J; junction bases unmatched: 3. CDR3 sequence: CASSVATGGETQYF. The CDR3 DNA is TGTGCCAGCAGCGTAGCTACGGGAGGGGAGACCCAGTACTTC.

The V and J genes are TRBV14 and TRBJ2-3; D unclear. Trimming took 3 bases from V and 2 from J, leaving 15 bases between them. The CDR3 length is 16 residues. The germline V gene encodes CDR1 SGHDN and CDR2 FVKESK. The CDR3, as DNA: TGTGCCAGCAGCCACTCTCTCCTAGGGTCCACAGATACGCAGTATTTT. It is translated as CASSHSLLGSTDTQYF.

Concerning this clone: This same CDR3 is encoded by further DNA sequences in the sample. The rearrangement links TRBV27 to TRBJ2-7; the D call may be TRBD1 or TRBD2 (6 bases each). Germline V gives CDR1 MNHEY, CDR2 SMNVEV (reference sequence). Deletions cut 3 bases from V and 1 base from J, with 10 bases between. This CDR3 is built from 14 residues. CDR3 in amino acids: CASSFSGASYEQYF. CDR3 DNA: TGTGCCAGCAGTTTTTCGGGGGCTTCCTACGAGCAGTACTTC.

V and J are TRBV7-9 and TRBJ2-3; D could derive from TRBD1 or TRBD2 (5 bases each). V lost 1 base and J 3 bases, leaving 14 bases between the germline ends. The CDR3 has 16 residues. CDR1 and CDR2 from the germline V gene are SEHNR and FQNEAQ (reference sequence). CDR3 amino acids: CASSLDGGAHTDTQYF. The DNA of the CDR3 is TGTGCCAGCAGCTTAGATGGGGGAGCTCATACAGATACGCAGTATTTT.

Remarks on this clone: The sample carries other DNA sequences with the same CDR3. The chain carries TRBV27 and TRBJ2-3, with 9 bases that match TRBD2. Germline V gene sequence: CDR1 MNHEY, CDR2 SMNVEV (reference sequence). The CDR3 is 15 residues long. Trimming removed 5 bases from V and 1 base from J; junction bases left unmatched: 4. CDR3 protein: CASSARLAGTDTQYF. Here the CDR3 DNA reads TGTGCCAGCAGTGCCCGACTAGCGGGCACAGATACGCAGTATTTT.

The rearrangement links TRBV27 to TRBJ2-1, with a possible D match to TRBD2 (5 bases). Germline V gene lookup returns CDR1 MNHEY and CDR2 SMNVEV (reference sequence). The ends were cut back, 5 bases at V and 7 bases at J, with 12 bases in the middle. The CDR3 has 13 amino acids. CDR3 sequence: CASSGTEDNEQFF. The CDR3 nucleotides read TGTGCCAGCAGTGGTACGGAGGATAATGAGCAGTTCTTC.

The chain links TRBV4-3 to TRBJ2-1, with 10 bases fitting TRBD2. The V gene end was trimmed by 3 bases and the J gene end by 7 bases; junction bases not matched to a gene: 6. The CDR3 is made up of 15 amino acids. Germline V gene sequence: CDR1 LGHNA, CDR2 YSLEER. The CDR3 region is CASSQGLARGNEQFF. The CDR3 DNA sequence: TGCGCCAGCAGCCAGGGACTAGCGAGGGGGAATGAGCAGTTCTTC.

J is TRBJ2-3 and V is TRBV9, with TRBD1 as a possible D gene (5 bases). CDR3 length: 18 residues. Germline CDR1 is SGDLS and CDR2 is YYNGEE. The germline V and J ends were trimmed by 3 bases and 6 bases, with 26 bases remaining between them. CDR3 sequence: CASSANPMTVDRLDTQYF. The CDR3 DNA is TGTGCCAGCAGCGCGAACCCCATGACAGTGGATCGTTTGGATACGCAGTATTTT.

V is TRBV6-5 and J is TRBJ2-5; TRBD1 matches at 8 bases. This CDR3 is 14 amino acids long. CDR1 and CDR2 from the germline V gene are MNHEY and SVGAGI. Trimming cost V 4 bases and J 5 bases; bases outside gene matches: 6. CDR3 DNA sequence: TGTGCCAGCAGTTCTACGGACAGGGTTGAGACCCAGTACTTC. As protein: CASSSTDRVETQYF.

The chain combines TRBV5-1 with TRBJ2-1, with 7 bases lining up with TRBD1. Losses at the gene ends were 4 bases for V and 4 bases for J; bases not matched to a gene: 8. Germline CDR1 is SGHRS and CDR2 is YFSETQ. The CDR3 is made up of 15 amino acids. The CDR3 coding sequence is TGCGCCAGCAGCCACCCCGGGACAGATTACAATGAGCAGTTCTTC. Protein sequence: CASSHPGTDYNEQFF.

Details on this clone: Additional DNA sequences in this sample encode the identical CDR3. V is TRBV18 and J is TRBJ1-4; D possibly corresponds to TRBD1 (5 bases). CDR3 length: 12 residues. V was shortened by 3 bases and J by 6 bases, with 5 bases between the two germline ends. Germline loops: CDR1 KGHSH, CDR2 LQKENI. The DNA for the CDR3 is TGTGCCAGCTCACCGGGGGATGAAAAACTGTTTTTT. Translating gives CASSPGDEKLFF.

This chain connects TRBV28 to TRBJ2-1, with D perhaps matching TRBD1 (7 bases). The germline V gene encodes CDR1 MDHEN and CDR2 SYDVKM. The V gene lost 6 bases and the J gene lost 4 bases, with 25 bases spanning the gap. This CDR3 has 18 amino acids. The DNA for the CDR3 is TGTGCCAGCAGCCAGGGGGGAGCTCGGCGGGCTCGTTACAATGAGCAGTTCTTC. Translating gives CASSQGGARRARYNEQFF.

V and J are TRBV7-9 and TRBJ2-1, with 7 bases matching TRBD2. The V gene's germline CDR1 is SEHNR and CDR2 FQNEAQ (reference sequence). CDR3 length: 17 residues. Trimming took 5 bases from V and 2 from J; bases not matched to a gene: 12. CDR3 in amino acids: CASSTSLAEGTYNEQFF. The CDR3 DNA reads as TGTGCCAGCAGCACCAGCCTAGCGGAGGGAACCTACAATGAGCAGTTCTTC.

The chain couples TRBV10-2 to TRBJ2-7; D gene uncertain. Trimming left V 7 bases short and J 0 bases short, with 13 bases between. The CDR3 has 14 amino acids. Germline CDR1 and CDR2: WSHSY and SAAADI. DNA of the CDR3: TGCGCCAGCACTGGTGGGGTAGTCTCCTACGAGCAGTACTTC. Encoded protein: CASTGGVVSYEQYF.

This rearrangement joins TRBV27 to TRBJ2-3; TRBD2 matches at 11 bases. Trimming removed 6 bases from V and 2 bases from J; junction bases left unmatched: 7. This CDR3 is 16 amino acids long. Germline V lookup: CDR1 MNHEY, CDR2 SMNVEV (reference sequence). CDR3 region: CASSLGLAVNTDTQYF. The DNA for the CDR3 is TGTGCCAGCAGCTTGGGACTAGCGGTGAACACAGATACGCAGTATTTT.

This chain connects TRBV5-6 to TRBJ2-7, with 9 bases that match TRBD1. Germline CDR1 is SGHDT and CDR2 is YYEEEE. This CDR3 has 14 residues. V lost 5 bases and J lost 4; bases outside the gene matches: 7. Written as DNA, the CDR3 is TGTGCCAGCAGGGCCGGGACAGGGTTGTACGAGCAGTACTTC. Its translation is CASRAGTGLYEQYF.